This T cell receptor (beta chain) stems from a study of blood T cell repertoires in COVID-19. Across the whole study: Italy, Spain and the United States were the sources of the convalescent and acute COVID-19 samples. PBMCs, B-cell-depleted T cells, or T cells provided the cDNA or gDNA that made up the material.

CDR3 length: 14 residues. The germline CDR1 and CDR2 sequences are SGHRS and YFSETQ. V lost 4 bases and J lost 4; bases outside the gene matches: 6. In the authors' methods: Reference gene primer amplification in the assay estimated nucleated cell counts. Produced via immunoSEQ multiplex PCR; TCRdb's table is partial and in-frame only. V, J and clone size were drawn from that table, and D and trimming were deduced from the DNA. In the table there are about half a million clones, 70% to 90% of which are singletons. V gene TRBV5-1 combines with J gene TRBJ2-3; 7 bases agree with TRBD2. The clonotype was recovered from a human donor in a cohort sampled during active COVID-19. The sequenced sample consisted of peripheral blood. The CDR3 sequence is CASSPGGGADTQYF. In nucleotides, the CDR3 is TGCGCCAGCAGCCCAGGTGGGGGGGCAGATACGCAGTATTTT.